This record looks at one TCR beta chain sequence and its context. The data belong to a study of T cells in Graves' hyperthyroidism and ophthalmopathy. Study-level background: Peripheral blood was drawn at first diagnosis, prior to all treatment.

A lack of ophthalmopathy progression within 18 months defined stable Graves' hyperthyroidism. Fresh peripheral blood, roughly 9.3 ml, was the source of the PBMCs. Amplification yielded TCR beta CDR3 regions, with RNA transcripts as the source. In the first-round RT-PCR of the TCR CDR3, the HTBI primer set was used. One entry per CDR3 protein results from TCRdb running MiXCR on the multiplex PCR reads. This table holds around 800,000 distinct CDR3 sequences, around 39% found once. The clonotype originates from a man younger than 35 with Graves' hyperthyroidism. Sequencing was carried out using blood.

This CDR3 is CASSQAGAAGTEAFF. The CDR3 DNA reads TGTGCCAGTAGTCAGGCAGGGGCCGCAGGCACTGAAGCTTTCTTT. The rearrangement links TRBV19 to TRBJ1-1, with D perhaps matching TRBD1 (6 bases). The V end lost 5 bases, the J end lost 4 bases, and 17 bases lay between the germline ends. Germline V gene lookup returns CDR1 LNHDA and CDR2 SQIVND (reference sequence). The CDR3 extends over 15 amino acids.